This TCR beta chain was profiled in a study of persistence of HIV-infected CD4 T cells. In the study overall: Isolated cells were CMV- and HIV-1 Gag-responding CD4+ T cells. A median of roughly 8 years of suppressive ART preceded sampling.

The stimulus was lysate of CMV-infected fibroblasts, around 10 ug/mL. Memory cells lacking CD40L and CD69 with high CD45RO were sorted. Germline V gives CDR1 SGHDT, CDR2 YYEEEE. V lost 3 bases and J lost 8, with 14 bases in between. The CDR3 consists of 13 residues. Sequencing used immunoSEQ version 4 in survey mode. TCRdb's table, derived via immunoSEQ multiplex PCR, lists solely in-frame clones and lacks some. The table records roughly 34,000 clones, about four fifths of them present only once. Remarks on this clone: The antigen is undetermined.

Findings and limits, study-wide: Rare CMV-responding cells carrying HIV-1 proviruses were not analyzed separately for TCR.

The clonotype originates from an adult woman with HIV who was CMV-seropositive. The genes are TRBV5-6 and TRBJ1-2; D unresolved. Source: CD4+ T cells sorted from PBMCs after 18-hour stimulation, taken from a patient who received antiretroviral therapy. CDR3 sequence reads: CASSWQMAGGYTF. The CDR3 coding sequence is TGTGCCAGCAGCTGGCAGATGGCCGGAGGCTACACCTTC.